The clone carrying this T cell receptor (beta chain) was observed a handful of times. The antigen remains unidentified. These data belong to a study of CD8 T cells in ankylosing spondylitis. Points from the study as a whole: Disease-linked clones were reportedly significantly enriched in matched ankylosing spondylitis synovial fluid. Typical of ankylosing spondylitis blood, it appeared, was a TCR beta motif of 7 or 8 highly homologous variants. Earlier work had already found some motif variants in reactive arthritis synovial fluid and blood.

The J segment lost 5 bases and the V segment lost 3 bases, leaving 9 bases of the junction unmatched. Germline CDR1 DFQATT, CDR2 SNEGSKA (reference sequence). The CDR3 is made up of 15 amino acids. TCRdb itself ran the 5' RACE reads through MiXCR, one entry per CDR3 protein. This sample yields 250,000 to 400,000 distinct CDR3 sequences, of which more than 9% are seen a single time; 9.1% belongs to the top ten. Sequencing used blood, either unsorted or a sorted T cell fraction (not recorded which). This clonotype originated in a female donor with ankylosing spondylitis or in good health (not recorded which). V and J are TRBV20-1 and TRBJ2-7, with 11 positions matching TRBD2. Written as DNA, the CDR3 is TGCAGTGCTAGCGCCACTAGCGGGAGTGGCAACGAGCAGTACTTC. This encodes CSASATSGSGNEQYF.